The clone carrying this T cell receptor beta chain was observed a few times. The target antigen is unknown. The sample originates from a study of molecular identifiers for immune sequencing clone quantification. Findings and limits, study-wide: Spike-in Jurkat TCR RNA from a single cell reportedly registered among approximately 1.1 million naive cells. For highly expanded clones, sizes could be underestimated when identical TCR molecules share a barcode. Over 98% of effector molecules, but under 1% in naive cells, were held by clones with more than 20 RNA copies.

Preparation methods for the bulk TCR libraries were those previously described, with listed TCR primers. TCRdb re-called the PCR reads with MiXCR, one entry per CDR3 protein. The sample carries hundreds of thousands of distinct CDR3 sequences, roughly 27% recorded once. This CDR3 has 13 amino acids. The V gene's germline CDR1 is SGHTS and CDR2 YDEGEE. V was cut by 2 bases and J by 5 bases, with 11 bases left in between. Sequenced input: naive CD8+ T cells from blood, with Jurkat cell RNA spiked in. Subset of the sample: FACS-sorted CD8+CD4-CCR7+CD45RA+ naive T cells. The sequence was collected from a human donor in good health. Some libraries in this study had Jurkat cell RNA spiked in. The chain uses TRBV5-8 and TRBJ2-7; D is possibly TRBD2 (6 bases). The CDR3 loop is CASSFYGEDEQYF. CDR3 bases: TGTGCCAGCAGCTTTTATGGGGAGGACGAGCAGTACTTC.